Listed here are 19 T cell receptor beta chains from one sample, sequenced in a study of identical twins. TCRdb re-derived calls from the 5' RACE reads in MiXCR, one entry per CDR3 protein. This sample has about 660,000 distinct CDR3 sequences, with 8.5% to 9.5% found just once. This sample also belongs to another study, concerning yellow fever vaccine responses in identical twins.

The sample comprised PBMCs. The receptors derive from a woman in her late teens or twenties in good health.

At least ten counts were recorded for this clonotype. V is TRBV5-6 and J is TRBJ2-1; 11 bases line up with TRBD2. Germline CDR1 SGHDT, CDR2 YYEEEE. J gave up 14 bases and V 3 bases, and 13 bases lay outside the gene matches. This CDR3 has 15 amino acids. CDR3 sequence reads: CASSYGLAGEMGEFF. For the CDR3, the DNA is TGTGCCAGCAGCTACGGACTAGCGGGTGAGATGGGGGAGTTCTTC.

In its sample, this clonotype was seen a few times. The rearrangement uses TRBV5-6 and TRBJ2-5; maybe TRBD2 (5 bases). This CDR3 contains 17 residues. Per the germline V gene, CDR1 is SGHDT and CDR2 is YYEEEE. Trimming removed 0 bases at V and 5 bases at J, with 20 bases between. As DNA, the CDR3 is TGTGCCAGCAGCTTGGCACCGGGTGGGAGTGTGTGGGAGACCCAGTACTTC. Its translation is CASSLAPGGSVWETQYF.

This rearrangement joins TRBV20-1 to TRBJ2-3, with TRBD1 matching over 12 bases. CDR1 is DFQATT, CDR2 SNEGSKA, per germline (reference sequence). J was trimmed by 4 bases and V by 6 bases; bases with no gene match: 5. This CDR3 has 14 amino acids. For the CDR3, the DNA is TGCAGTGCCGCCGGGACAGGGGGCGCAGATACGCAGTATTTT. This translates into CSAAGTGGADTQYF.

This clonotype was seen only a few times. V is TRBV20-1 and J is TRBJ2-1; the D call may be TRBD1 or TRBD2 (5 bases each). This CDR3 has 17 amino acids. Germline lookup yields CDR1 DFQATT and CDR2 SNEGSKA (reference sequence). With 5 bases removed from V and 2 bases from J, the gap between germline ends came to 22 bases. The chain's CDR3 is CSADTSGQGKPYNEQFF. CDR3 sequence (DNA): TGCAGTGCTGATACGTCGGGGCAGGGTAAGCCCTACAATGAGCAGTTCTTC.

The chain couples TRBV28 to TRBJ1-2; TRBD1 might be the D (6 bases). V lost 6 bases to trimming and J lost 3 bases, with 11 bases between them. The CDR3 spans 13 residues. The V gene's germline CDR1 is MDHEN and CDR2 SYDVKM. CDR3 amino acids: CASRIGQHYGYTF. The CDR3 region has the DNA TGTGCCAGCAGAATTGGACAGCACTATGGCTACACCTTC.

This clonotype was seen more than once but under ten times. The genes are TRBV12-3 or TRBV12-4 and TRBJ2-7; 7 nucleotides match TRBD1. The CDR3 spans 14 residues. The J segment lost 4 bases and the V segment lost 6 bases, leaving 9 bases of the junction unmatched. In DNA form, the CDR3 reads TGTGCCAGCAGCCCCGGCGGACAGGTGTACGAGCAGTACTTC. This encodes CASSPGGQVYEQYF.

The J gene is TRBJ2-3, the V gene TRBV10-3; 8 bases map to TRBD2. The CDR3 is made up of 14 amino acids. With V trimmed by 8 bases and J by 4 bases, 8 bases remained unmatched. The germline V gene encodes CDR1 ENHRY and CDR2 SYGVKD. CDR3 loop: CAIVAGGDSDTQYF. The CDR3 DNA reads as TGTGCCATCGTCGCGGGGGGAGATTCAGATACGCAGTATTTT.

V is TRBV7-2 and J is TRBJ2-5, with D possibly TRBD1 on 6 matching bases. The CDR3 totals 15 residues. Germline assignment: CDR1 SGHTA and CDR2 FQGNSA. The V end lost 4 bases, the J end lost 5 bases, and 17 bases lay between the germline ends. The DNA for the CDR3 is TGTGCCAGCAGCTCCCGGACAGATACTAGGGAGACCCAGTACTTC. It encodes CASSSRTDTRETQYF.

The CDR3 DNA reads as TGTGCCAGCGGACAGTCTTTCTACGAGCAGTACTTC. This translates into CASGQSFYEQYF. The chain is built from TRBV14 and TRBJ2-7; weak D call: TRBD1 (6 bases). CDR1 and CDR2 (germline): SGHDN, FVKESK. CDR3 length: 12 amino acids. Trimming took off 8 bases at V and 3 bases at J, with 11 bases between the two ends.

This clonotype was counted many times. The chain uses TRBV29-1 and TRBJ1-3; 7 bases fit TRBD1. Germline lookup yields CDR1 SQVTM and CDR2 ANQGSEA. The CDR3 runs to 14 residues. Trimming cost V 6 bases and J 0 bases; bases outside gene matches: 5. The CDR3 here is CSVRAGGSGNTIYF. As DNA, the CDR3 is TGCAGCGTCCGCGCAGGGGGCTCTGGAAACACCATATATTTT. The whole variable domain, remainder taken from reference TRBV29-1 and TRBJ1-3, is SAVISQKPSRDICQRGTSLTIQCQVDSQVTMMFWYRQQPGQSLTLIATANQGSEATYESGFVIDKFPISRPNLTFSTLTVSNMSPEDSSIYLCSVRAGGSGNTIYFGEGSWLTVV.

This clonotype was counted at least ten times. The chain has TRBV4-1 and TRBJ2-5; 9 bases map to TRBD2. V was clipped by 1 base and J by 5 bases; unmatched bases: 11. CDR3 length: 17 residues. Germline CDR1 is MGHRA and CDR2 is YSYEKL. CDR3 nucleotide sequence: TGCGCCAGCAGCCAAGGTGGTAGCGGGAGAGACCGGGAGACCCAGTACTTC. As protein: CASSQGGSGRDRETQYF.

This clonotype was seen a few times. J is TRBJ2-4 and V is TRBV6-1; D is ambiguous. Between the trimmed V and J ends, which lost 1 base and 9 bases, there was a span of 4 bases. Germline V gene sequence: CDR1 MNHNS, CDR2 SASEGT. CDR3 length: 11 residues. CDR3 DNA: TGTGCCAGCAGTGAAGTTGGCATTCAGTACTTC. Amino acid sequence: CASSEVGIQYF.

The chain is built from TRBV21-1 and TRBJ1-4. TRBV21-1 is labeled a pseudogene. The length of the CDR3 is 13 residues. The CDR3 DNA reads TGTGCCAGCAAAGGGACTGCAATGGAAAAACTGTTTTTT. Amino acid sequence: CASKGTAMEKLFF.

This clonotype was counted many times. V and J are TRBV5-1 and TRBJ2-3; D gene unclear. Germline V gene data show CDR1 as SGHRS and CDR2 as YFSETQ. Trimming took 7 bases from V and 4 from J, leaving 10 bases between them. The CDR3 has 12 residues. This CDR3 is CASAAGADTQYF. For the CDR3, the DNA is TGCGCCAGCGCGGCAGGAGCAGATACGCAGTATTTT.

This clonotype was counted many times. This chain joins TRBV12-3 or TRBV12-4 and TRBJ2-3, with D perhaps matching TRBD1 (5 bases). CDR3 length equals 13 residues. The V end lost 4 bases, the J end lost 8 bases, and 13 bases lay between the germline ends. CDR3 DNA: TGTGCCAGCAGTTCAAGAGGACATATTACGCAGTATTTT. The encoded protein is CASSSRGHITQYF.

This clonotype has just a few counts. The rearrangement links TRBV4-1 to TRBJ2-7; 12 nucleotides match TRBD1. This CDR3 spans 15 amino acids. Germline CDR1 reads MGHRA; CDR2 reads YSYEKL. V trimming: 0 bases; J trimming: 5 bases; junction bases outside the gene matches: 2. The CDR3 sequence: CASSQEGQGAHEQYF. The CDR3 DNA is TGCGCCAGCAGCCAAGAGGGACAGGGGGCCCACGAGCAGTACTTC.

At least ten counts were recorded for this clonotype. This chain links TRBV5-1 with TRBJ2-1, with 9 bases that match TRBD2. V shed 4 bases, J shed 4 bases, and the junction held 9 bases outside the gene matches. Germline V gene data show CDR1 as SGHRS and CDR2 as YFSETQ. The CDR3 is 16 amino acids. As DNA, the CDR3 is TGCGCCAGCAGCCCAAGAAGTAGCGGGGGTTACAATGAGCAGTTCTTC. Protein sequence: CASSPRSSGGYNEQFF.

This clonotype was picked up many times. The V call is TRBV20-1, the J call TRBJ2-4; D uncertain. CDR3 length equals 14 residues. Between the trimmed V and J ends, which lost 0 bases and 6 bases, there was a span of 12 bases. CDR1 is DFQATT and CDR2 is SNEGSKA in the germline V gene (reference sequence). DNA of the CDR3: TGCAGTGCTAGAGACTCTGGTTTTGCAAACATTCAGTACTTC. This sequence encodes CSARDSGFANIQYF.

The sample holds a few counts of this clonotype. The J gene is TRBJ1-2, the V gene TRBV19, with TRBD1 identical over 7 bases. The CDR3 has 14 amino acids. After removal of 4 bases from V and 3 bases from J, the junction contained 5 bases not matched to a gene. The germline CDR1 and CDR2 sequences are LNHDA and SQIVND (reference sequence). CDR3 DNA: TGTGCCAGTAGTACCGCGGACAGGTACTATGGCTACACCTTC. It translates to CASSTADRYYGYTF.